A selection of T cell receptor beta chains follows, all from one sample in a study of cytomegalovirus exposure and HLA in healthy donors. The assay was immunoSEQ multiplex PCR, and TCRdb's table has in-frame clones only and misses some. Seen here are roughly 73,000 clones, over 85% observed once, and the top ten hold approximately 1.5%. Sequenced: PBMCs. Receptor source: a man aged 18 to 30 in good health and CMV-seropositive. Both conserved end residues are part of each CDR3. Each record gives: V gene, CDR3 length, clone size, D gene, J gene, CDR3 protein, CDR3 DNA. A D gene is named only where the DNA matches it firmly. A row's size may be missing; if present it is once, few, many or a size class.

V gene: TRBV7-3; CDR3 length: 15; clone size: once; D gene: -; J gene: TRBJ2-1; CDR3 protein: CASSEQGHASGEQFF; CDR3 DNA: TGTGCCAGCAGCGAACAGGGCCACGCTTCTGGTGAGCAGTTCTTC
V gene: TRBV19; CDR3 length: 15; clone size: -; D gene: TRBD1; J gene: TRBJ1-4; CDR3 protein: CASRGTGAITGKLFF; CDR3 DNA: TGTGCCAGTAGGGGGACAGGGGCCATTACGGGAAAACTGTTTTTT
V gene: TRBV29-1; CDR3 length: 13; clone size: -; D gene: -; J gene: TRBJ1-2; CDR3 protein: CSVVGQTNYGYTF; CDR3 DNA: TGCAGCGTTGTCGGACAGACGAACTATGGCTACACCTTC
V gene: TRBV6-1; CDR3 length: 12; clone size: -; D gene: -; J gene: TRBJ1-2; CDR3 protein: CASSEAPRGYTF; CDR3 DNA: TGTGCCAGCAGTGAAGCACCGAGGGGCTACACCTTC
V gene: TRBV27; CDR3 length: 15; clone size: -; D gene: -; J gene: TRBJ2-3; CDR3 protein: CASSISGFGTDTQYF; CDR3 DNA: TGTGCCAGCAGTATATCGGGCTTTGGCACAGATACGCAGTATTTT
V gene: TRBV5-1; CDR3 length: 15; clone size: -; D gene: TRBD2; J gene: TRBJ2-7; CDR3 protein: CASKSLAGVLYEQYF; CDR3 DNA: TGCGCCAGCAAGTCACTAGCGGGAGTCTTGTACGAGCAGTACTTC
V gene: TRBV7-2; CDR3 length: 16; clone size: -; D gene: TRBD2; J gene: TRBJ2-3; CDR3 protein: CASSFGLAGRTDTQYF; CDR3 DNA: TGTGCCAGCAGCTTCGGGCTAGCGGGCCGCACAGATACGCAGTATTTT
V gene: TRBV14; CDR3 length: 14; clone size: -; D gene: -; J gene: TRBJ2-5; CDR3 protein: CASSRRLDQETQYF; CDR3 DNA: TGTGCCAGCAGCCGTCGGCTAGACCAAGAGACCCAGTACTTC
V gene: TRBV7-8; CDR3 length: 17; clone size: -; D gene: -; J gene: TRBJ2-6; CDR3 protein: CASSPLTLTSGANVLTF; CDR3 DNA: TGTGCCAGCAGCCCCCTGACACTTACCTCTGGGGCCAACGTCCTGACTTTC
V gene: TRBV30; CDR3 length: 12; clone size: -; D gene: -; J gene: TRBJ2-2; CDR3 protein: CAWRGSTGELFF; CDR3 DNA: TGTGCCTGGAGGGGCTCCACCGGGGAGCTGTTTTTT
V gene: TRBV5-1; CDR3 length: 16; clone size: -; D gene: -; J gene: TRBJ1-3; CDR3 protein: CASSLESRQSGNTIYF; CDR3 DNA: TGCGCCAGCAGCTTGGAGAGCAGACAGTCTGGAAACACCATATATTTT
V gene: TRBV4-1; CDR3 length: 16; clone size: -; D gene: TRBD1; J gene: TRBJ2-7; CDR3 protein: CASSQDGQGVSYEQYF; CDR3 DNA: TGCGCCAGCAGCCAAGATGGCCAGGGGGTAAGCTACGAGCAGTACTTC
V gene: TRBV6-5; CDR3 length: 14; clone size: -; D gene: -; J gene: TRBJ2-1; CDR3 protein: CASSYGSGYNEQFF; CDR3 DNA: TGTGCCAGCAGTTACGGAAGCGGTTACAATGAGCAGTTCTTC
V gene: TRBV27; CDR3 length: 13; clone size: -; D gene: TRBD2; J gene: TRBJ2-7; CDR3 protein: CASSRSGSYEQYF; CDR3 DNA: TGTGCCAGCAGTCGTAGCGGGAGCTACGAGCAGTACTTC
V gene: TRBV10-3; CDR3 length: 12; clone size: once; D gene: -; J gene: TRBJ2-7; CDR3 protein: CAISDDSYEQYF; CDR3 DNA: TGTGCCATCAGTGATGACAGTTACGAGCAGTACTTC
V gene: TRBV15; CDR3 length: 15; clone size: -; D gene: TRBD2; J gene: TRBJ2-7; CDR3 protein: CATRKTSSGTYEQYF; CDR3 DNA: TGTGCCACCAGGAAGACAAGTAGCGGGACTTACGAGCAGTACTTC
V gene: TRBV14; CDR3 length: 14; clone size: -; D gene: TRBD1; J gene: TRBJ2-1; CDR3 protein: CASSLWTGGNEQFF; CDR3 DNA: TGTGCCAGCAGCCTTTGGACAGGGGGTAATGAGCAGTTCTTC
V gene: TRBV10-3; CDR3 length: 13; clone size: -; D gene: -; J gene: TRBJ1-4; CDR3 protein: CAIGGGPNEKLFF; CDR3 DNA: TGTGCCATCGGGGGAGGTCCTAATGAAAAACTGTTTTTT
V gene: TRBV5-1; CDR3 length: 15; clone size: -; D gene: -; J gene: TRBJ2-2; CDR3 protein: CASSLDPGISGELFF; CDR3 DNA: TGCGCCAGCAGCTTGGATCCGGGGATCAGCGGGGAGCTGTTTTTT
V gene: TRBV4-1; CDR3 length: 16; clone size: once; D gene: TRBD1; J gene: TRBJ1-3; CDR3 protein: CASSLWTGGAGNTIYF; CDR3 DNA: TGCGCCAGCAGCCTTTGGACAGGGGGGGCTGGAAACACCATATATTTT
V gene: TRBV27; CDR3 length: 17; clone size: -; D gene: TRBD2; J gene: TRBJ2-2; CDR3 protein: CASTPLAGGFDTGELFF; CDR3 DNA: TGTGCCAGCACCCCTCTAGCGGGAGGGTTCGACACCGGGGAGCTGTTTTTT
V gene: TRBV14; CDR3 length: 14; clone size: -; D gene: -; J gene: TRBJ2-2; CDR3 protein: CASSQVGGAGELFF; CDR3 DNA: TGTGCCAGCAGCCAAGTGGGAGGCGCCGGGGAGCTGTTTTTT
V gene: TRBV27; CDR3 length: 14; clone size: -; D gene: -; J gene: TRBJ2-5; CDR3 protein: CASSPTGGAETQYF; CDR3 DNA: TGTGCCAGCAGTCCAACAGGGGGGGCAGAGACCCAGTACTTC
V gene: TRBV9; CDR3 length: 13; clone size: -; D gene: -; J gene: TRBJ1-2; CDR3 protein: CASSPTGGYGYTF; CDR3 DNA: TGTGCCAGCAGCCCCACCGGGGGTTATGGCTACACCTTC
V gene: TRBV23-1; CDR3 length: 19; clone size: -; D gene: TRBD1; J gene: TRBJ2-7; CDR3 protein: CASSQENRFPGTGADEQYF; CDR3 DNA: TGCGCCAGCAGTCAAGAGAACAGGTTTCCAGGGACAGGGGCCGACGAGCAGTACTTC
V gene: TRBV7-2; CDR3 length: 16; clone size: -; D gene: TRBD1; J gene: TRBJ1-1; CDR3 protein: CASSLAPIIRDSEAFF; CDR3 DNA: TGTGCCAGCAGCTTAGCCCCTATCATCCGGGACAGTGAAGCTTTCTTT
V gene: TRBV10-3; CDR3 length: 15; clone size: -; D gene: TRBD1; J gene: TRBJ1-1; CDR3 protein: CAISDRDRGRQEAFF; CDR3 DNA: TGTGCCATCAGTGACCGGGACAGGGGGCGGCAGGAAGCTTTCTTT
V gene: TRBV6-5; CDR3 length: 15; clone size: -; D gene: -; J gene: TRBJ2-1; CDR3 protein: CASSSLGAGGDEQFF; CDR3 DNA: TGTGCCAGCAGTTCTCTCGGTGCGGGCGGGGATGAGCAGTTCTTC
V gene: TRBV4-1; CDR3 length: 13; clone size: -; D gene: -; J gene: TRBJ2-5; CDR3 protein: CASSPTPLGTQYF; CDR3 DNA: TGCGCCAGCAGCCCGACCCCTCTAGGGACCCAGTACTTC
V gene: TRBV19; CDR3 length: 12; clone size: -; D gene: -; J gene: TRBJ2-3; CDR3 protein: CASSIDSNTQYF; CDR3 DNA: TGTGCCAGTAGTATTGACTCCAATACGCAGTATTTT
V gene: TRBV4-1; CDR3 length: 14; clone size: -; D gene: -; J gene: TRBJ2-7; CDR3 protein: CASSPEAVANEQYF; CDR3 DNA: TGCGCCAGCAGCCCCGAGGCCGTAGCAAACGAGCAGTACTTC
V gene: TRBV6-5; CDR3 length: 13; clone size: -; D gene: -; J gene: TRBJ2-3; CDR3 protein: CASSQTSTDTQYF; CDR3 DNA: TGTGCCAGCAGCCAAACTAGCACAGATACGCAGTATTTT
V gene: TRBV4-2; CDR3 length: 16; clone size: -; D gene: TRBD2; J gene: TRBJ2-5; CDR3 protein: CASSQGTAGGQETQYF; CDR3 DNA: TGTGCCAGCAGCCAAGGGACAGCGGGAGGGCAAGAGACCCAGTACTTC
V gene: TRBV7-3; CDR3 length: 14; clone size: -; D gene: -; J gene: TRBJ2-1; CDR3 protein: CASSLSGDGDEQFF; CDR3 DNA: TGTGCCAGCAGCTTGTCAGGGGATGGGGACGAGCAGTTCTTC
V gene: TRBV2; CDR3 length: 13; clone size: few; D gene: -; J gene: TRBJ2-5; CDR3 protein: CASSSFPGETQYF; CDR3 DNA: TGTGCCAGCAGTAGCTTTCCGGGGGAGACCCAGTACTTC
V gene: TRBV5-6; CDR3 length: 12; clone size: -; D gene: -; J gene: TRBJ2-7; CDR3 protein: CASSADSYEQYF; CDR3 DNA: TGTGCCAGCAGCGCTGACAGCTACGAGCAGTACTTC
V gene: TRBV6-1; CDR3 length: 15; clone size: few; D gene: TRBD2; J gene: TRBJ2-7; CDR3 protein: CASSEWTSGSHEQYF; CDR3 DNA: TGTGCCAGCAGTGAATGGACTAGCGGGTCTCACGAGCAGTACTTC
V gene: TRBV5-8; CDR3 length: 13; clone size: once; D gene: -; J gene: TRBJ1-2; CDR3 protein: CASKAGDNYGYTF; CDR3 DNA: TGTGCCAGCAAGGCCGGGGATAACTATGGCTACACCTTC
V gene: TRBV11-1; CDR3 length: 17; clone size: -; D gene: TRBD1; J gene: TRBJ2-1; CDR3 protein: CASSERTGGHGYNEQFF; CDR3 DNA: TGTGCCAGCAGCGAACGGACAGGAGGCCATGGCTACAATGAGCAGTTCTTC
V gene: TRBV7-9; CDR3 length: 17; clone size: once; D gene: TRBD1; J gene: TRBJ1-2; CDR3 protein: CASSPVRGQGADNSYTF; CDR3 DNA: TGTGCCAGCAGCCCGGTCCGAGGACAGGGGGCTGACAACAGCTACACCTTC
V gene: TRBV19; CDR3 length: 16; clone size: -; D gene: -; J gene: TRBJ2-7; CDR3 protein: CASSIGPDSGTYEQYF; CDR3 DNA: TGTGCCAGTAGTATAGGCCCGGACAGTGGGACCTACGAGCAGTACTTC
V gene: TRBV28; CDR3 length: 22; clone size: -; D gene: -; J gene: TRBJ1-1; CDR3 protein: CASSLDYGKAATMRRTNTEAFF; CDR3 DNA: TGTGCCAGCAGTCTAGATTATGGGAAAGCAGCCACGATGAGGAGGACGAACACTGAAGCTTTCTTT
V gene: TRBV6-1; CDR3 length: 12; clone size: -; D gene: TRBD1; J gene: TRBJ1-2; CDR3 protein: CASWGQVYGYTF; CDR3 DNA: TGTGCCAGCTGGGGACAGGTGTATGGCTACACCTTC
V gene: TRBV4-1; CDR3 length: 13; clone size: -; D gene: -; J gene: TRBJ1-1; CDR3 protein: CASSQAPTGPAFF; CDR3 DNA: TGCGCCAGCAGCCAAGCCCCAACAGGGCCGGCTTTCTTT
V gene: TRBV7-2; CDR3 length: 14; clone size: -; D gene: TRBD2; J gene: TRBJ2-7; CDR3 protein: CASGPRLAAYEQYF; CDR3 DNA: TGTGCCAGCGGCCCCCGGCTAGCGGCCTACGAGCAGTACTTC
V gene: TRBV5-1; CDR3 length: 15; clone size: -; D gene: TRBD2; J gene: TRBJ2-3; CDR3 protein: CASSTRDYGEDTQYF; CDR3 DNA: TGCGCCAGCAGCACCCGGGACTACGGTGAAGATACGCAGTATTTT